This is a list of T cell receptor beta chains from one sample in a study of T cells in Graves' hyperthyroidism and ophthalmopathy. Via MiXCR, TCRdb re-called the multiplex PCR reads, giving one row per CDR3 protein. The sample includes hundreds of thousands of distinct CDR3 sequences, 16% of them seen just once. Source material: blood. Receptors originate from a woman aged 25 to 45 with Graves' hyperthyroidism. CDR3s include the opening cysteine and the closing phenylalanine or tryptophan. Fields, in order: CDR3 protein, clone size, J gene, V gene. Clone size is not always given. Where it is, it says once, few, many or a class for expanded clones.

CDR3 protein: CASSHDGASTDTQYF
clone size: many
J gene: TRBJ2-3
V gene: TRBV6-1

CDR3 protein: CASSEALIGQGSREQYF
clone size: many
J gene: TRBJ2-7
V gene: TRBV6-1

CDR3 protein: CSVAGSGTTLQETQYF
clone size: -
J gene: TRBJ2-5
V gene: TRBV29-1

CDR3 protein: CASSAGLDTQYF
clone size: -
J gene: TRBJ2-3
V gene: TRBV6-1

CDR3 protein: CASSLHGGSATNEKLFF
clone size: few
J gene: TRBJ1-4
V gene: TRBV7-8

CDR3 protein: CASSRGGSYNSPPHF
clone size: -
J gene: TRBJ1-6
V gene: TRBV27

CDR3 protein: CSVYRATGELFF
clone size: few
J gene: TRBJ2-2
V gene: TRBV29-1

CDR3 protein: CASTKDRINYGYTF
clone size: few
J gene: TRBJ1-2
V gene: TRBV19

CDR3 protein: CASSLFKGAETQYF
clone size: many
J gene: TRBJ2-5
V gene: TRBV28

CDR3 protein: CASSTPPREGKNEQFF
clone size: -
J gene: TRBJ2-1
V gene: TRBV5-1

CDR3 protein: CASRLDRVWAKNIQYF
clone size: many
J gene: TRBJ2-4
V gene: TRBV12-3/TRBV12-4

CDR3 protein: CASSLGGDRGVAGELFF
clone size: -
J gene: TRBJ2-2
V gene: TRBV12-3/TRBV12-4

CDR3 protein: CASGRTGGVGQPQHF
clone size: -
J gene: TRBJ1-5
V gene: TRBV6-2/TRBV6-3

CDR3 protein: CASSPEKGDTEAFF
clone size: many
J gene: TRBJ1-1
V gene: TRBV18

CDR3 protein: CASSSQTGPIYEQYF
clone size: few
J gene: TRBJ2-7
V gene: TRBV6-1

CDR3 protein: CASSSWGEETQYF
clone size: few
J gene: TRBJ2-5
V gene: TRBV12-3/TRBV12-4

CDR3 protein: CASSIETGGPWKEQFF
clone size: few
J gene: TRBJ2-1
V gene: TRBV19

CDR3 protein: CASGPRAGTAPWGYTF
clone size: few
J gene: TRBJ1-2
V gene: TRBV12-5

CDR3 protein: CASSPRLAGRETQYF
clone size: many
J gene: TRBJ2-5
V gene: TRBV18

CDR3 protein: CASSDRGYEQYF
clone size: many
J gene: TRBJ2-7
V gene: TRBV2

CDR3 protein: CSARDPGGLNQPQHF
clone size: -
J gene: TRBJ1-5
V gene: TRBV20-1

CDR3 protein: CSVEDWRGSGQFF
clone size: few
J gene: TRBJ2-1
V gene: TRBV29-1

CDR3 protein: CASVGIMNTEAFF
clone size: many
J gene: TRBJ1-1
V gene: TRBV28

CDR3 protein: CAINDGSGTSYEQFF
clone size: many
J gene: TRBJ2-1
V gene: TRBV10-3

CDR3 protein: CASSGYTSYNEQFF
clone size: few
J gene: TRBJ2-1
V gene: TRBV9

CDR3 protein: CASNTDRAGNEQFF
clone size: -
J gene: TRBJ2-1
V gene: TRBV19

CDR3 protein: CASSLTGVGTGELFF
clone size: few
J gene: TRBJ2-2
V gene: TRBV7-3

CDR3 protein: CASSPDRGNAPYGYTF
clone size: -
J gene: TRBJ1-2
V gene: TRBV7-3

CDR3 protein: CASSLSENTGELFF
clone size: few
J gene: TRBJ2-2
V gene: TRBV11-2

CDR3 protein: CASSLGGTGEGEQYF
clone size: many
J gene: TRBJ2-7
V gene: TRBV11-2

CDR3 protein: CSAREGFGNSPLHF
clone size: few
J gene: TRBJ1-6
V gene: TRBV20-1

CDR3 protein: CASSLGLGQGWYGYTF
clone size: many
J gene: TRBJ1-2
V gene: TRBV28

CDR3 protein: CASSLRVVEQFF
clone size: -
J gene: TRBJ2-1
V gene: TRBV11-3

CDR3 protein: CSAIDRGSNQPQHF
clone size: -
J gene: TRBJ1-5
V gene: TRBV20-1

CDR3 protein: CASSTGIRSPLHF
clone size: -
J gene: TRBJ1-6
V gene: TRBV19

CDR3 protein: CASTRTGSSYEQYF
clone size: many
J gene: TRBJ2-7
V gene: TRBV6-2/TRBV6-3

CDR3 protein: CASMTPPNTGELFF
clone size: -
J gene: TRBJ2-2
V gene: TRBV6-1

CDR3 protein: CASSQLAVSTDTQYF
clone size: many
J gene: TRBJ2-3
V gene: TRBV7-2

CDR3 protein: CASSQDRGRTPSSPYEQYF
clone size: -
J gene: TRBJ2-7
V gene: TRBV14

CDR3 protein: CSAGRQNTEAFF
clone size: -
J gene: TRBJ1-1
V gene: TRBV29-1

CDR3 protein: CSARPSGRGNEQFF
clone size: few
J gene: TRBJ2-1
V gene: TRBV20-1

CDR3 protein: CASSVVSGEQFF
clone size: few
J gene: TRBJ2-1
V gene: TRBV9

CDR3 protein: CASSSGLLAGVSDTQYF
clone size: few
J gene: TRBJ2-3
V gene: TRBV11-1

CDR3 protein: CSASPAGDTQYF
clone size: many
J gene: TRBJ2-3
V gene: TRBV20-1